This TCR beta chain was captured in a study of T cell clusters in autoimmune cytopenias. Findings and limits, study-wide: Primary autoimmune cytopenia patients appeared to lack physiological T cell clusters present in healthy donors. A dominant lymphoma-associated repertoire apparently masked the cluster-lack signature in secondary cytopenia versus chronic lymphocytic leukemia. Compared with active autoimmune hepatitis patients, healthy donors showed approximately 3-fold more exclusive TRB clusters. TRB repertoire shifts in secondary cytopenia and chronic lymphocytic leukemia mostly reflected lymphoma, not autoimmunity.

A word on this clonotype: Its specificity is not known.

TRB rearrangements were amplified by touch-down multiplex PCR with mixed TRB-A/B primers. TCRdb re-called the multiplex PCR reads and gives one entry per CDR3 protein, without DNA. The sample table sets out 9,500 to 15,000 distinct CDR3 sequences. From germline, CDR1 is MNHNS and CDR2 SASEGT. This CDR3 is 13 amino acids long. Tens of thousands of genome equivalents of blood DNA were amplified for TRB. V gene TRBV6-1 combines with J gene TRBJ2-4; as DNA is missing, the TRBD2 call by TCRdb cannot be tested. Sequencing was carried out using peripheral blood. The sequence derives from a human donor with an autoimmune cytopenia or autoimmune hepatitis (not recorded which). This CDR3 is CASNEGVGNIQYF.